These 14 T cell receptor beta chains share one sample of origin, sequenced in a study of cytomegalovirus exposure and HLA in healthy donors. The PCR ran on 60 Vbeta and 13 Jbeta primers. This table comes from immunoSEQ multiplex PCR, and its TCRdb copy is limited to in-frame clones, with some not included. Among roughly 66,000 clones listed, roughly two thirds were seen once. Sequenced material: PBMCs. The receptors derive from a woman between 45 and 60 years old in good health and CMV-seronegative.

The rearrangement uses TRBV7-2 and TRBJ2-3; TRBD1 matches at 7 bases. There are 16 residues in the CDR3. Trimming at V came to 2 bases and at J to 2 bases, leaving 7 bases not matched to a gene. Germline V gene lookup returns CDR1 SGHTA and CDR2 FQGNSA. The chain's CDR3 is CASSLMITGDTDTQYF. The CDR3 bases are TGTGCCAGCAGCTTAATGATCACAGGGGACACAGATACGCAGTATTTT. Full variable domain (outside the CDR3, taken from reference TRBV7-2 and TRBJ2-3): GAGVSQSPSNKVTEKGKDVELRCDPISGHTALYWYRQSLGQGLEFLIYFQGNSAPDKSGLPSDRFSAERTGGSVSTLTIQRTQQEDSAVYLCASSLMITGDTDTQYFGPGTRLTVL.

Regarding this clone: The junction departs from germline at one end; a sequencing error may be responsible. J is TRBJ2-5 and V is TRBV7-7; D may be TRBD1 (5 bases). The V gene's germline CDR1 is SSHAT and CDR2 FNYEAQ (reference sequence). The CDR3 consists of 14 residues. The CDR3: CASSFSTDQETQYF. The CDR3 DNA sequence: TGTGCTAGCAGCTTTTCGACAGACCAAGAGACCCAGTACTTC.

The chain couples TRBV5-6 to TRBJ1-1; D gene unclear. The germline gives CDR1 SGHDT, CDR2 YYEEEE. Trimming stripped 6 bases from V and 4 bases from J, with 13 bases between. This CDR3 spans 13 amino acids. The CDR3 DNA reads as TGTGCCAGCAAATCGGGAAGGAGCACTGAAGCTTTCTTT. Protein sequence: CASKSGRSTEAFF.

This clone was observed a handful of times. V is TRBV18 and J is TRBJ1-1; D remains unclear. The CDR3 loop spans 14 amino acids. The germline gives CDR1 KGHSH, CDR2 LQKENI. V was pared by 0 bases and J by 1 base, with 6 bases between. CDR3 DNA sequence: TGTGCCAGCTCACCACCCAACAGGAACACTGAAGCTTTCTTT. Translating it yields CASSPPNRNTEAFF.

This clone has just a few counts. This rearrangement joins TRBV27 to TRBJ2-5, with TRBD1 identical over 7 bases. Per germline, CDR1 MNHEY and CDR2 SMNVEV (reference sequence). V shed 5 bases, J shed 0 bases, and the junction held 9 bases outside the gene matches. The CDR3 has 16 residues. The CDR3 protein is CASSPIGQAYQETQYF. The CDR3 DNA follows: TGTGCCAGCAGTCCGATCGGACAGGCTTACCAAGAGACCCAGTACTTC.

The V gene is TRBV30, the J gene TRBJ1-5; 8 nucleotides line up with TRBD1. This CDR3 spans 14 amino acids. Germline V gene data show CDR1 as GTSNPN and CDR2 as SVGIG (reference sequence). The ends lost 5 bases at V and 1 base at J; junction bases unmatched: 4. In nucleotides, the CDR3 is TGTGCCTGGCAGCAGGGGGCAAGCAATCAGCCCCAGCATTTT. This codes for CAWQQGASNQPQHF. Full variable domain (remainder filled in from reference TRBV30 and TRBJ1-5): SQTIHQWPATLVQPVGSPLSLECTVEGTSNPNLYWYRQAAGRGLQLLFYSVGIGQISSEVPQNLSASRPQDRQFILSSKKLLLSDSGFYLCAWQQGASNQPQHFGDGTRLSIL.

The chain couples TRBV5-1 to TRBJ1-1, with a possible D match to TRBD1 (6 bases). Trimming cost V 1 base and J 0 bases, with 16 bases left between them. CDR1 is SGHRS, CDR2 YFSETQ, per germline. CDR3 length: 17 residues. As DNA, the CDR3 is TGCGCCAGCAGCTTGTTTTGGGGGAAGGGGGTGAACACTGAAGCTTTCTTT. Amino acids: CASSLFWGKGVNTEAFF. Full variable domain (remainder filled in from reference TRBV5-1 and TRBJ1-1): KAGVTQTPRYLIKTRGQQVTLSCSPISGHRSVSWYQQTPGQGLQFLFEYFSETQRNKGNFPGRFSGRQFSNSRSEMNVSTLELGDSALYLCASSLFWGKGVNTEAFFGQGTRLTVV.

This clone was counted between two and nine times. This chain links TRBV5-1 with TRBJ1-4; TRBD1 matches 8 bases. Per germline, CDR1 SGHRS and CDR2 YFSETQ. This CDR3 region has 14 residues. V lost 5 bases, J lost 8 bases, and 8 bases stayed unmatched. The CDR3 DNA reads TGCGCCAGCAGTCTGACAGGGGTTGGGGAAAAACTGTTTTTT. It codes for CASSLTGVGEKLFF. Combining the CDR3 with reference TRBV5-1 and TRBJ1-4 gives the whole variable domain KAGVTQTPRYLIKTRGQQVTLSCSPISGHRSVSWYQQTPGQGLQFLFEYFSETQRNKGNFPGRFSGRQFSNSRSEMNVSTLELGDSALYLCASSLTGVGEKLFFGSGTQLSVL.

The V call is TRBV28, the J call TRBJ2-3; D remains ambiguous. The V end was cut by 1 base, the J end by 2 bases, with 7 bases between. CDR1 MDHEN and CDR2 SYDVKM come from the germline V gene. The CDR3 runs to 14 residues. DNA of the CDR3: TGTGCCAGCAGTTTATCCCCCAACACAGATACGCAGTATTTT. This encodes CASSLSPNTDTQYF.

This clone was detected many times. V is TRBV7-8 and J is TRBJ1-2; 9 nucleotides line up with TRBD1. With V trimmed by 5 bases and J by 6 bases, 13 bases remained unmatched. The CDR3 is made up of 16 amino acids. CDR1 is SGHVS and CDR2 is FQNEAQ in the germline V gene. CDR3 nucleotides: TGTGCCAGCAGCCCGCAATTCCACAGGGGGCAGGATGGCTACACCTTC. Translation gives CASSPQFHRGQDGYTF.

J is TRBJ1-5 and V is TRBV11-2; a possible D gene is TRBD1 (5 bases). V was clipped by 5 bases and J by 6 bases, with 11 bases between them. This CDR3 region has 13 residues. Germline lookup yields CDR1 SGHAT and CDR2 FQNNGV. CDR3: CASSAGWGQPQHF. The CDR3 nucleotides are TGTGCCAGCAGCGCAGGGTGGGGTCAGCCCCAGCATTTT.

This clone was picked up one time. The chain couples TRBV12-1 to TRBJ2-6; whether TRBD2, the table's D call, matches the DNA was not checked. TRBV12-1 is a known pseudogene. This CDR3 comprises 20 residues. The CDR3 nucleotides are TGTGCCAGCAGCTTTGTCATAGCGGGAAGGATTCGGCCTGGGGCCAACGTCCTGACTTTC. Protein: CASSFVIAGRIRPGANVLTF.

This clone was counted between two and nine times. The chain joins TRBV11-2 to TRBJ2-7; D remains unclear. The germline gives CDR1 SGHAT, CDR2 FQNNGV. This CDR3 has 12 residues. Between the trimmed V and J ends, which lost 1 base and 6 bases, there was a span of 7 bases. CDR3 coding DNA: TGTGCCAGCAGCTTAGGGGCGTTCGAGCAGTACTTC. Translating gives CASSLGAFEQYF.

The CDR3 protein is CASLKTALLRYGYTF. The DNA of the CDR3 is TGTGCCAGTCTCAAGACAGCCCTCCTACGCTATGGCTACACCTTC. J is TRBJ1-2 and V is TRBV19; tentatively, D is TRBD1 (5 bases). The CDR3 runs to 15 residues. V was pared by 8 bases and J by 4 bases, with 20 bases between. Per germline, CDR1 LNHDA and CDR2 SQIVND (reference sequence).